These 5 T cell receptor beta chains came from one sample sequenced in a study of CD8+CD57+ T cells in acquired aplastic anemia. Patients included in sequencing had previously demonstrated CD8+CD57+ cell expansion by flow cytometry. The use of genomic DNA as template underpinned the TCR beta VDJ and CDR3 profiling. TCRdb used MiXCR to reprocess the reads, holding one entry per CDR3 protein. The table shows 180,000 or so distinct CDR3 sequences, with 40% to 55% occurring only once. Sequenced: sorted CD4+, CD8+, or CD8+CD57+ T cells (not recorded which) from PBMCs. These receptors were taken from a human donor with aplastic anemia.

The V call is TRBV29-1, the J call TRBJ2-2; TRBD1 agrees at 9 bases. CDR1 is SQVTM and CDR2 is ANQGSEA in the germline V gene. This CDR3 contains 15 residues. V lost 6 bases to trimming and J lost 0 bases; unmatched junction nucleotides: 5. DNA of the CDR3: TGCAGCGTGGTACAGGGGGCGGCGAACACCGGGGAGCTGTTTTTT. This gives the protein CSVVQGAANTGELFF.

In DNA, the CDR3 is TGTGCCAGCAGCCAAGATCTAGCGGGGGGGCTCGAGCAGTACTTC. It translates to CASSQDLAGGLEQYF. This chain links TRBV4-2 with TRBJ2-7, with 12 nucleotides matching TRBD2. The germline gives CDR1 LGHNA, CDR2 YNFKEQ. The CDR3 length is 15 residues. J lost 6 bases, V lost 0 bases, and 3 bases had no gene match.

V and J are TRBV29-1 and TRBJ1-1, with D perhaps TRBD1 (6 bases). The CDR3 has 15 residues. Germline V gene data show CDR1 as SQVTM and CDR2 as ANQGSEA. V was cut by 5 bases and J by 1 base, with 17 bases left in between. CDR3 sequence (DNA): TGCAGCGTTCGTTTGTCTCGCAGGGGGAACACTGAAGCTTTCTTT. Translating it yields CSVRLSRRGNTEAFF.

This clonotype appeared many times. V usage is TRBV5-5 and J usage is TRBJ1-2; D gene ambiguous. Trimming cost V 0 bases and J 5 bases, with 14 bases left between them. The CDR3 is 15 amino acids. Germline V gene data show CDR1 as SGHKS and CDR2 as YYEKEE (reference sequence). CDR3 bases: TGTGCCAGCAGCTTGGACCTCTGGGTAAATTATGGCTACACCTTC. Translation: CASSLDLWVNYGYTF.

The chain recombines TRBV20-1 with TRBJ2-5; either TRBD1 or TRBD2 may fit D (5 bases each). The germline V gene encodes CDR1 DFQATT and CDR2 SNEGSKA (reference sequence). This CDR3 is built from 13 residues. V lost 5 bases and J lost 5, with 15 bases in between. The CDR3 loop reads CSAGRIGAETQYF. The CDR3 nucleotides read TGCAGTGCTGGACGGATCGGGGCGGAGACCCAGTACTTC.